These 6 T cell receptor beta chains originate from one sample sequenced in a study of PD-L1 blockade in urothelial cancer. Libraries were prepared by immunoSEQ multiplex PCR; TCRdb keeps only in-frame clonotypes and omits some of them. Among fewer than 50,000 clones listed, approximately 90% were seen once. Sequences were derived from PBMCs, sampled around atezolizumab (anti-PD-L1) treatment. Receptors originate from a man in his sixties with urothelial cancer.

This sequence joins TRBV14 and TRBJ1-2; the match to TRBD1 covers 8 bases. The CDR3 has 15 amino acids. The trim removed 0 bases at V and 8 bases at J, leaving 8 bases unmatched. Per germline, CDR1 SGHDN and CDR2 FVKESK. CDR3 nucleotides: TGTGCCAGCAGCCAAGAAGTGACAGGGGTCAGGGGCTACACCTTC. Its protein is CASSQEVTGVRGYTF.

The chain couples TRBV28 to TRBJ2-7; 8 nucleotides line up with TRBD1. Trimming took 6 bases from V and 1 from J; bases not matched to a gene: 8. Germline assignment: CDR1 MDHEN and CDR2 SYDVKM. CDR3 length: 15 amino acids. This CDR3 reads CASRSQGGRSYEQYF. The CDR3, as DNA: TGTGCCAGCAGATCACAGGGGGGTAGGTCCTACGAGCAGTACTTC.

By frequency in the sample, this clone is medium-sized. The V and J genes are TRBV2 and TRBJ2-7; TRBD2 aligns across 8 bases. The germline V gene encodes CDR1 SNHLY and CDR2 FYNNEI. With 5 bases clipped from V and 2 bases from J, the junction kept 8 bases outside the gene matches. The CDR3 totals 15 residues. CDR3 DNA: TGTGCCAGCAGTACCGGGACTAGTGCAACCTACGAGCAGTACTTC. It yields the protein CASSTGTSATYEQYF.

The DNA for the CDR3 is TGCAGCGCCGGGGAGACTAACTATGGCTACACCTTC. This codes for CSAGETNYGYTF. The chain joins TRBV29-1 to TRBJ1-2; no firm D call. V was cut by 7 bases and J by 0 bases, with 9 bases left in between. Germline CDR1 SQVTM, CDR2 ANQGSEA. This CDR3 comprises 12 residues.

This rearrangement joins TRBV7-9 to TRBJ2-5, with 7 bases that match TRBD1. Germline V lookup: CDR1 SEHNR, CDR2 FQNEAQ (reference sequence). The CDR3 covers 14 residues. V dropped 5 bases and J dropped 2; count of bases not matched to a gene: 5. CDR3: CASSKGTAQETQYF. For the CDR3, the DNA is TGTGCCAGCAGCAAGGGGACAGCACAAGAGACCCAGTACTTC.

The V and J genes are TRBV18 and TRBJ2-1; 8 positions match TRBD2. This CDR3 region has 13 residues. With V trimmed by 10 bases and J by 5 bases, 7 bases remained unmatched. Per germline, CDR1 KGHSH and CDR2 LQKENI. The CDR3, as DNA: TGTGCCAACGGACTAGCTCCGGACAATGAGCAGTTCTTC. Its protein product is CANGLAPDNEQFF.